The present TCR beta chain was sequenced within a study of OX40 agonist ivuxolimab in advanced cancers. Study summary: Every patient in dose escalation had hepatocellular carcinoma, melanoma, renal cell or head and neck cancer. Participants could have had prior anti-PD-1, anti-PD-L1 or anti-CTLA-4 therapy, and more than 35% had some.

Concerning this clone itself: The antigen is not known.

Trimming at V came to 2 bases and at J to 1 base, leaving 4 bases not matched to a gene. CDR3 length: 16 amino acids. Germline values: CDR1 SGHTS, CDR2 YDEGEE. Peripheral blood came from all dose cohorts at three timepoints. Repertoires were generated with immunoSEQ multiplex PCR, while TCRdb's copy carries only in-frame clones and drops some. The table shows approximately 72,000 clones, with approximately 86% occurring only once. Points from the study as a whole: Clonal expansion from baseline to week 6 occurred in both CD4+ and CD8+ T cells.

Source: CD4+ or CD8+ T cells sorted from blood, taken in a trial of the OX40 agonist ivuxolimab. This sequence was found in an adult with an advanced solid tumor such as melanoma, head and neck, liver or kidney cancer. The chain employs TRBV5-8 and TRBJ2-3; 10 nucleotides agree with TRBD1. DNA of the CDR3: TGTGCCAGCAGCTTATCCGGGACAGGGGGCACAGATACGCAGTATTTT. This sequence encodes CASSLSGTGGTDTQYF.